These 18 T cell receptor beta chains originate from one sample sequenced in a study of blood T cell repertoires in COVID-19. Produced via immunoSEQ multiplex PCR; TCRdb's table is partial and in-frame only. The repertoire includes over 400,000 clones, roughly nine tenths of them detected once, and roughly 8% sits in the top ten. The sequenced material came from peripheral blood. Every receptor here comes from a woman aged 50 to 60 with COVID-19, enrolled during active disease.

The gene calls are TRBV4-1 and TRBJ1-2, with 8 bases that match TRBD1. This CDR3 is built from 15 residues. The germline V gene has CDR1 MGHRA and CDR2 YSYEKL. The junction had 10 bases not matched to a gene; V was cut back by 4 bases and J by 6 bases. The chain's CDR3 is CASSPTRTGNNGYTF. The CDR3 nucleotides read TGCGCCAGCAGCCCGACCCGGACAGGGAATAATGGCTACACCTTC.

This clone appeared a single time. The V and J genes are TRBV6-5 and TRBJ2-2; D gene uncertain. In germline, CDR1 is MNHEY, CDR2 SVGAGI. V dropped 7 bases and J dropped 1 base, with 4 bases sitting between them. The length of the CDR3 is 12 residues. CDR3 in amino acids: CASTRNTGELFF. The CDR3 DNA sequence: TGTGCCAGCACGAGGAACACCGGGGAGCTGTTTTTT.

The V call is TRBV7-9, the J call TRBJ2-5, with 12 bases matching TRBD2. Trimming cost V 3 bases and J 5 bases; bases outside gene matches: 4. Germline CDR1 is SEHNR and CDR2 is FQNEAQ (reference sequence). The CDR3 is 15 residues long. The CDR3 here is CASSFTSGGMETQYF. The CDR3 bases are TGTGCCAGCAGCTTCACTAGCGGGGGGATGGAGACCCAGTACTTC. The full variable domain, with the rest looked up from reference TRBV7-9 and TRBJ2-5, is DTGVSQNPRHKITKRGQNVTFRCDPISEHNRLYWYRQTLGQGPEFLTYFQNEAQLEKSRLLSDRFSAERPKGSFSTLEIQRTEQGDSAMYLCASSFTSGGMETQYFGPGTRLLVL.

CDR3 sequence (DNA): TGCGCCAGCAGCGAGAGGGGTATCAATGAGCAGTTCTTC. It translates to CASSERGINEQFF. V is TRBV10-1 and J is TRBJ2-1, with D perhaps assigned TRBD1 or TRBD2 (5 bases each). Germline CDR1 is WNHNN and CDR2 is SYGVQD (reference sequence). CDR3 length: 13 amino acids. Trimming removed 6 bases at V and 6 bases at J, with 12 bases between.

This sequence joins TRBV6-2 or TRBV6-3 and TRBJ2-7; 8 bases align to TRBD1. CDR3 length: 14 residues. Unmatched junction bases numbered 7, after V lost 5 bases and J lost 4 bases. CDR1 MNHEY and CDR2 SVGEGT come from the germline V gene. The CDR3 loop reads CASSGQGGSYEQYF. In nucleotides, the CDR3 is TGTGCCAGCAGTGGACAGGGTGGAAGTTACGAGCAGTACTTC.

This chain connects TRBV6-1 to TRBJ1-1; a possible D gene is TRBD1 (5 bases). This CDR3 has 13 residues. Looked up from germline, CDR1 is MNHNS and CDR2 is SASEGT. The V end lost 3 bases, the J end lost 5 bases, and 10 bases lay between the germline ends. In DNA, the CDR3 is TGTGCCAGCAGTGACCCCCCAGGGACTGAAGCTTTCTTT. This sequence encodes CASSDPPGTEAFF.

The chain joins TRBV5-6 to TRBJ1-1, with no clear D. CDR1 and CDR2 from the germline V gene are SGHDT and YYEEEE. With 4 bases removed from V and 4 bases from J, the gap between germline ends came to 14 bases. The CDR3 loop spans 14 amino acids. This chain's CDR3 is CASSVRMGGTEAFF. DNA of the CDR3: TGTGCCAGCAGCGTCAGGATGGGAGGCACTGAAGCTTTCTTT.

This sequence joins TRBV12-3 or TRBV12-4 and TRBJ1-3; no firm D call. V shed 5 bases and J shed 13 bases, with 15 bases lying between them. The CDR3 is made up of 12 amino acids. The CDR3 sequence is CASSPTRAVIYF. Here the CDR3 DNA reads TGTGCCAGCAGTCCGACGAGAGCGGTAATATATTTT.

This sequence joins TRBV6-6 and TRBJ2-2; possible D gene TRBD2, 5 bases. The germline V gene has CDR1 MNHNY and CDR2 SVGAGI (reference sequence). The CDR3 consists of 13 residues. Between the trimmed V and J ends, which lost 10 bases and 1 base, there was a span of 10 bases. CDR3 residues: CAIARGNTGELFF. The CDR3 nucleotides read TGTGCCATCGCACGGGGGAACACCGGGGAGCTGTTTTTT.

The J gene is TRBJ1-2, the V gene TRBV6-5, with a weak D call TRBD1 (6 bases). The CDR3 consists of 14 residues. Trimming stripped 5 bases from V and 2 bases from J, with 12 bases between. From germline, CDR1 is MNHEY and CDR2 SVGAGI. The CDR3 region is CASSTGQTNYGYTF. As DNA, the CDR3 is TGTGCCAGCAGTACCGGACAGACAAACTATGGCTACACCTTC.

The chain carries TRBV29-1 and TRBJ1-2, with D possibly matching TRBD1 (5 bases). Trimming took 1 base from V and 8 from J, leaving 14 bases between them. CDR1 SQVTM and CDR2 ANQGSEA come from the germline V gene. This CDR3 spans 13 amino acids. This chain's CDR3 is CSVEGGGTPGYTF. CDR3 in DNA: TGCAGCGTTGAAGGCGGGGGGACGCCGGGCTACACCTTC.

The V and J genes are TRBV2 and TRBJ1-2; no clear D gene. From germline, CDR1 is SNHLY and CDR2 FYNNEI. Trimming cost V 3 bases and J 11 bases, with 16 bases left between them. The CDR3 spans 13 residues. The CDR3 protein is CASSDVGPPGYTF. CDR3 nucleotides: TGTGCCAGCAGTGACGTGGGTCCCCCGGGGTACACCTTC. Full variable domain (outside the CDR3, taken from reference TRBV2 and TRBJ1-2): EPEVTQTPSHQVTQMGQEVILRCVPISNHLYFYWYRQILGQKVEFLVSFYNNEISEKSEIFDDQFSVERPDGSNFTLKIRSTKLEDSAMYFCASSDVGPPGYTFGSGTRLTVV.

The chain recombines TRBV7-9 with TRBJ2-1; D is uncertain. The CDR3 runs to 12 residues. Germline V lookup: CDR1 SEHNR, CDR2 FQNEAQ (reference sequence). Trimming left V 0 bases short and J 9 bases short, with 6 bases between. This CDR3 is CASSLAGPEQFF. CDR3 nucleotides: TGTGCCAGCAGCTTAGCTGGGCCTGAGCAGTTCTTC.

This clone appeared a single time. The genes are TRBV6-5 and TRBJ1-1, with D uncertain. CDR1 MNHEY and CDR2 SVGAGI come from the germline V gene. The CDR3 extends over 12 amino acids. With 11 bases removed from V and 0 bases from J, the gap between germline ends came to 10 bases. The CDR3, as DNA: TGTGCCGGGCAGGTATTGAACACTGAAGCTTTCTTT. This encodes CAGQVLNTEAFF.

J is TRBJ1-2 and V is TRBV6-5; D is ambiguous. V was trimmed by 8 bases and J by 0 bases, leaving 16 bases between them. CDR1 MNHEY and CDR2 SVGAGI come from the germline V gene. This CDR3 has 15 amino acids. CDR3 in amino acids: CASESSYGANYGYTF. The DNA for the CDR3 is TGTGCCAGCGAGTCTAGTTACGGAGCTAACTATGGCTACACCTTC.

This clone was observed a single time. The chain links TRBV7-2 to TRBJ1-5; possibly TRBD1 for D (6 bases). The CDR3 runs 15 residues. The germline CDR1 and CDR2 sequences are SGHTA and FQGNSA. V dropped 3 bases and J dropped 0 bases, with 9 bases sitting between them. The CDR3 loop is CASSLTGTSNQPQHF. DNA for the CDR3: TGTGCCAGCAGCTTGACAGGTACTAGCAATCAGCCCCAGCATTTT. The whole variable domain, remainder taken from reference TRBV7-2 and TRBJ1-5, is GAGVSQSPSNKVTEKGKDVELRCDPISGHTALYWYRQSLGQGLEFLIYFQGNSAPDKSGLPSDRFSAERTGGSVSTLTIQRTQQEDSAVYLCASSLTGTSNQPQHFGDGTRLSIL.

Only one count was recorded for this clone. The chain joins TRBV28 to TRBJ2-7; 7 bases are shared with TRBD1. J gave up 0 bases and V 8 bases, and 10 bases lay outside the gene matches. The CDR3 length is 15 residues. CDR1 is MDHEN, CDR2 SYDVKM, per germline. CDR3 in amino acids: CASWGIRDSSYEQYF. CDR3 in DNA: TGTGCCAGCTGGGGAATCCGGGACAGCTCCTACGAGCAGTACTTC.

The chain is built from TRBV5-5 and TRBJ1-1; D uncertain. The V end was cut by 2 bases, the J end by 5 bases, with 10 bases between. The germline V gene has CDR1 SGHKS and CDR2 YYEKEE (reference sequence). This CDR3 is 13 amino acids long. As DNA, the CDR3 is TGTGCCAGCAGCTTTTACACGGGTACTGAAGCTTTCTTT. Translated: CASSFYTGTEAFF.